The sequence of this T cell receptor beta chain was determined in a study of T cells in Graves' hyperthyroidism and ophthalmopathy. Whole-study findings and limits: Ophthalmopathy, which appeared later, was predicted by the model a median 6.5 months before onset.

Comment on this clonotype: Its antigen is unidentified.

Regions amplified from RNA transcripts were the TCR beta CDR3 regions. The study used the HTBI primer set for a first-round RT-PCR of the TCR CDR3. In TCRdb, the multiplex PCR reads were re-called with MiXCR into one record per CDR3 protein. The table lists about 520,000 distinct CDR3 sequences, less than 25% of them singletons. The ends were cut back, 0 bases at V and 4 bases at J, with 19 bases in the middle. The CDR3 contains 17 residues. Germline CDR1 is SGHDT and CDR2 is YYEEEE. The sequenced sample was blood. The chain carries TRBV5-6 and TRBJ1-2, with D possibly being TRBD1 (6 bases). The source of this sequence is a woman in her twenties or thirties with Graves' ophthalmopathy. As DNA, the CDR3 is TGTGCCAGCAGCTTGGGAGGGGGGGGCGCTTCCCTCTATGGCTACACCTTC. Protein sequence: CASSLGGGGASLYGYTF.